This TCR beta chain was sequenced during a study of CD8 T cells in Susac syndrome. Overall study: Intravenous immunoglobulin alone or corticosteroids were being given to patients with Susac syndrome at blood draw, unless they were therapy-naive.

Sequencing of TCR beta drew on CD8+ and CD4+ T cells from blood. RNA amounts of 0.5 to 1 ug underwent reverse transcription with random hexamers. TCRdb ran MiXCR on the immunoSEQ multiplex PCR reads and lists one entry per CDR3 protein. The repertoire holds 120,000 or so distinct CDR3 sequences, with 95% to 96% as singletons. Sequencing input: CD4+ T cells from PBMCs. This clonotype was sampled from a human donor with Susac syndrome.

The CDR3, as DNA: TGTGCCAGCATCTTAGTCCAAGGGTGGAACACCGGGGAGCTGTTTTTT. The encoded protein is CASILVQGWNTGELFF. The V gene is TRBV5-5, the J gene TRBJ2-2; D gene uncertain. The germline V gene has CDR1 SGHKS and CDR2 YYEKEE (reference sequence). The CDR3 sequence is 16 residues long. V dropped 6 bases and J dropped 1 base, with 16 bases sitting between them.